Listed here are 19 T cell receptor beta chains from one sample, sequenced in a study of shared clonotypes between healthy human individuals. TCRdb's copy holds only in-frame clones and misses some; the assay was immunoSEQ multiplex PCR. Altogether some 2.1 million clones are present, about 95% being singletons, with the ten largest covering approximately 1.2%. Naive CD8 cells lacked CD45RO, underwent positive selection for CCR7 and left out terminally differentiated effector memory CD45RA+ cells. Sequenced material: naive CD8+ T cells sorted from blood. Every receptor here comes from a man aged 18 to 30 in good health.

The V gene is TRBV28, the J gene TRBJ2-5; D ambiguous. V dropped 10 bases and J dropped 7 bases, with 7 bases sitting between them. There are 9 residues in the CDR3. CDR1 MDHEN and CDR2 SYDVKM come from the germline V gene. This CDR3 is CATIWTQYF. The CDR3 DNA reads TGTGCCACCATCTGGACCCAGTACTTC.

J is TRBJ2-7 and V is TRBV6-1; tentatively, D is TRBD2 (6 bases). Germline V gives CDR1 MNHNS, CDR2 SASEGT. V dropped 1 base and J dropped 3 bases, with 10 bases sitting between them. The CDR3 totals 14 residues. CDR3 residues: CASSEGVGLYEQYF. Here the CDR3 DNA reads TGTGCCAGCAGTGAAGGGGTGGGACTCTACGAGCAGTACTTC.

The chain combines TRBV9 with TRBJ2-1; the D is unclear. V was cut by 4 bases and J by 1 base, with 12 bases left in between. CDR3 length equals 15 residues. Germline CDR1 and CDR2: SGDLS and YYNGEE. The CDR3 DNA reads as TGTGCCAGCAGCCCCGAAGGCGCATCCTACAATGAGCAGTTCTTC. Translation: CASSPEGASYNEQFF.

The rearrangement joins TRBV9 to TRBJ2-7; no reliable D call. This CDR3 contains 12 residues. CDR1 and CDR2 from the germline V gene are SGDLS and YYNGEE. Trimming removed 3 bases at V and 5 bases at J, with 9 bases between. Here the CDR3 DNA reads TGTGCCAGCAGCGGGGATCACCACGAGCAGTACTTC. It is translated as CASSGDHHEQYF.

The V call is TRBV7-9, the J call TRBJ1-2; TRBD1 matches 7 bases. CDR1 SEHNR and CDR2 FQNEAQ come from the germline V gene (reference sequence). The V segment lost 2 bases and the J segment 5 bases; nucleotides outside the gene matches: 5. This CDR3 has 14 residues. CDR3 in DNA: TGTGCCAGCAGCTTACAAGGGACAGCGTATGGCTACACCTTC. Its protein is CASSLQGTAYGYTF. Variable domain in full (rest from reference TRBV7-9 and TRBJ1-2): DTGVSQNPRHKITKRGQNVTFRCDPISEHNRLYWYRQTLGQGPEFLTYFQNEAQLEKSRLLSDRFSAERPKGSFSTLEIQRTEQGDSAMYLCASSLQGTAYGYTFGSGTRLTVV.

As regards this clone: A read error may be the cause here, since a much bigger clone is one base away. This CDR3 is also generated by other DNA sequences in the sample. The genes are TRBV11-1 and TRBJ2-7; D is unresolved. CDR1 and CDR2 from the germline V gene are SGHAT and FQDESV (reference sequence). CDR3 length: 11 amino acids. V lost 4 bases, J lost 0 bases, and 1 base lay in between. DNA for the CDR3: TGTGCCAGCAGCTCCTCCTACGAGCAGTACTTC. It yields the protein CASSSSYEQYF.

The CDR3 is CASSPTGSDTEAFF. The CDR3 DNA is TGTGCCAGCAGCCCGACGGGTTCGGACACTGAAGCTTTCTTT. This chain links TRBV5-6 with TRBJ1-1, with D unresolved. The CDR3 runs to 14 residues. Germline V gives CDR1 SGHDT, CDR2 YYEEEE. V lost 4 bases and J 3 bases, leaving 13 bases between the germline ends. The variable domain in full, with the rest retrieved from reference TRBV5-6 and TRBJ1-1, is DAGVTQSPTHLIKTRGQQVTLRCSPKSGHDTVSWYQQALGQGPQFIFQYYEEEERQRGNFPDRFSGHQFPNYSSELNVNALLLGDSALYLCASSPTGSDTEAFFGQGTRLTVV.

The rearrangement uses TRBV30 and TRBJ1-6; 7 bases fit TRBD1. Trimming took 1 base from V and 0 from J; bases not matched to a gene: 12. CDR3 length: 19 amino acids. In germline, CDR1 is GTSNPN, CDR2 SVGIG (reference sequence). The DNA for the CDR3 is TGTGCCTGGAGTGAAAGTTGGGGACAGCGAAGCTCCTATAATTCACCCCTCCACTTT. Translating it yields CAWSESWGQRSSYNSPLHF.

The V call is TRBV29-1, the J call TRBJ2-7; 8 bases fit TRBD2. V shed 4 bases, J shed 4 bases, and the junction held 6 bases outside the gene matches. CDR1 is SQVTM, CDR2 ANQGSEA, per germline. This CDR3 contains 13 residues. CDR3: CSVVERGTYEQYF. Here the CDR3 DNA reads TGCAGCGTTGTGGAGCGGGGGACTTACGAGCAGTACTTC.

The chain joins TRBV13 to TRBJ1-2; D is uncertain. V lost 2 bases to trimming and J lost 6 bases, with 10 bases between them. The V gene's germline CDR1 is PRHDT and CDR2 FYEKMQ (reference sequence). The CDR3 spans 13 residues. The CDR3 coding sequence is TGTGCCAGCAGCTTATTTGGATCCGATGGCTACACCTTC. It translates to CASSLFGSDGYTF.

Comments on this clone: The same CDR3 also results from other DNA sequences found in this sample. This chain joins TRBV13 and TRBJ1-2; TRBD1 matches 8 bases. V trimming: 4 bases; J trimming: 4 bases; junction bases outside the gene matches: 2. The germline gives CDR1 PRHDT, CDR2 FYEKMQ (reference sequence). This CDR3 contains 13 residues. The CDR3 loop reads CASSSDRGYGYTF. CDR3 bases: TGTGCCAGCAGCTCCGACAGGGGCTATGGCTACACCTTC.

The chain recombines TRBV6-5 with TRBJ2-1; D is unresolved. Looked up from germline, CDR1 is MNHEY and CDR2 is SVGAGI. The germline V and J ends were trimmed by 2 bases and 8 bases, with 13 bases remaining between them. This CDR3 has 14 amino acids. CDR3 coding DNA: TGTGCCAGCAGTTACGGGCTAGACCGGGATGAGCAGTTCTTC. As protein: CASSYGLDRDEQFF.

Notes on this clone: Other DNA sequences from this sample encode an identical CDR3 as well. The V gene is TRBV28, the J gene TRBJ2-3, with D perhaps matching TRBD1 (5 bases). This CDR3 has 12 residues. Between the trimmed V and J ends, which lost 6 bases and 2 bases, there was a span of 6 bases. Germline lookup yields CDR1 MDHEN and CDR2 SYDVKM. This CDR3 is CASRTVTDTQYF. The CDR3 DNA sequence: TGTGCCAGCAGGACAGTCACAGATACGCAGTATTTT. Full variable domain (rest looked up from reference TRBV28 and TRBJ2-3): DVKVTQSSRYLVKRTGEKVFLECVQDMDHENMFWYRQDPGLGLRLIYFSYDVKMKEKGDIPEGYSVSREKKERFSLILESASTNQTSMYLCASRTVTDTQYFGPGTRLTVL.

A few counts support this clone. Different DNA sequences within this sample yield the same CDR3. CDR3: CATSRVGTEAFF. The CDR3 DNA reads as TGTGCCACCAGCAGAGTTGGCACTGAAGCTTTCTTT. The rearrangement joins TRBV15 to TRBJ1-1, with D unresolved. Trimming took off 1 base at V and 4 bases at J, with 4 bases between the two ends. Germline CDR1 LNHNV, CDR2 YYDKDF (reference sequence). CDR3 length equals 12 residues.

This chain joins TRBV7-2 and TRBJ2-7, with D perhaps assigned TRBD1 or TRBD2 (5 bases each). This CDR3 contains 14 residues. The V and J ends lost 3 bases and 6 bases respectively, with 15 bases between them. CDR1 is SGHTA and CDR2 is FQGNSA in the germline V gene. The CDR3 DNA is TGTGCCAGCAGCTTCAAGGGACCGGTTTTCGAGCAGTACTTC. This encodes CASSFKGPVFEQYF.

The rearrangement uses TRBV7-9 and TRBJ2-7; 9 nucleotides agree with TRBD1. Germline V CDR1 and CDR2: SEHNR, FQNEAQ (reference sequence). The CDR3 totals 17 residues. V gave up 1 base and J gave up 5 bases; unmatched junction bases: 12. This CDR3 reads CASSLVVAPGQGNEQYF. For the CDR3, the DNA is TGTGCCAGCAGCTTAGTAGTTGCCCCGGGACAGGGTAACGAGCAGTACTTC.

This chain joins TRBV6-5 and TRBJ2-7, with 8 bases lining up with TRBD2. Germline CDR1 MNHEY, CDR2 SVGAGI. The CDR3 is 15 amino acids. The ends lost 5 bases at V and 4 bases at J; junction bases unmatched: 10. CDR3 loop: CASSALTGGSYEQYF. As DNA, the CDR3 is TGTGCCAGCAGTGCCTTGACGGGGGGGAGTTACGAGCAGTACTTC.

The chain combines TRBV2 with TRBJ1-1; TRBD1 matches 9 bases. The germline gives CDR1 SNHLY, CDR2 FYNNEI. V was pared by 8 bases and J by 7 bases, with 2 bases of the junction left unmatched. This CDR3 region has 11 residues. In nucleotides, the CDR3 is TGTGCCAGCGGGACAGGGAATGAAGCTTTCTTT. Protein: CASGTGNEAFF.

This sequence joins TRBV5-1 and TRBJ1-1, with TRBD1 as a possible D gene (5 bases). Per germline, CDR1 SGHRS and CDR2 YFSETQ. V dropped 5 bases and J dropped 7 bases, with 9 bases sitting between them. The CDR3 runs to 11 residues. DNA for the CDR3: TGCGCCAGCAGGACAGACGGTGAAGCTTTCTTT. Translated: CASRTDGEAFF. Full variable domain (rest looked up from reference TRBV5-1 and TRBJ1-1): KAGVTQTPRYLIKTRGQQVTLSCSPISGHRSVSWYQQTPGQGLQFLFEYFSETQRNKGNFPGRFSGRQFSNSRSEMNVSTLELGDSALYLCASRTDGEAFFGQGTRLTVV.